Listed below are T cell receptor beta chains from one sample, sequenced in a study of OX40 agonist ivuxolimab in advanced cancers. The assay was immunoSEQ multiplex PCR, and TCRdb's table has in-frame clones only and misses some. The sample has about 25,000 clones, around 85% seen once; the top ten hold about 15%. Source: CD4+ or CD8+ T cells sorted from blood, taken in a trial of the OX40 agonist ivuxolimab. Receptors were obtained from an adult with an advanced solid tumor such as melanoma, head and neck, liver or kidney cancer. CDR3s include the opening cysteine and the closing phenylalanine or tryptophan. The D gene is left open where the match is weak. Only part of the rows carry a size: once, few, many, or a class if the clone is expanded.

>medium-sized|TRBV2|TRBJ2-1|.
TGTGCCAGCAGTGAGGTCGGCGGGACAACGAGCTCCTACAATGAGCAGTTCTTC
CASSEVGGTTSSYNEQFF
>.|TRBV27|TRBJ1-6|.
TGTGCCAGCAGTTTAGGGGGACCCCTCCACTTT
CASSLGGPLHF
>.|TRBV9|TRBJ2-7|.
TGTGCCAGCAGCGCGGGGGACACGTTCTACGAGCAGTACTTC
CASSAGDTFYEQYF
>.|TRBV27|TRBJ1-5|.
TGTGCCAGCAGTTTAAGGGGCGCCGCTAGCAATCAGCCCCAGCATTTT
CASSLRGAASNQPQHF
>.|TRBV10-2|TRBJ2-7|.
TGCGCCAGCACAGGGGGAGGGGGCTACGAGCAGTACTTC
CASTGGGGYEQYF
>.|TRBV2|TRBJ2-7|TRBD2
TGTGCCAGCAGTGAGTGGCTAGCGGGATACGAGCAGTACTTC
CASSEWLAGYEQYF
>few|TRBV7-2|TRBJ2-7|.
TGTGCCAGCAGCTTAGGGTTTGGAGGATACGAGCAGTACTTC
CASSLGFGGYEQYF
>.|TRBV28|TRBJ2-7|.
TGTGCCAGCAGTACGGACTACGAGCAGTACTTC
CASSTDYEQYF
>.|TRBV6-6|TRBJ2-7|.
TGTGCCAGCAGCTTCGACAGGTACTACGAGCAGTACTTC
CASSFDRYYEQYF
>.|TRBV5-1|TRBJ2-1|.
TGCGCCAGCAGCTTGAGGGGGGCCGTCTATGAGCAGTTCTTC
CASSLRGAVYEQFF
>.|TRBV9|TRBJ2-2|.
TGTGCCAGCAGCGCCACTAGCTTTGTTTCAACCGGGGAGCTGTTTTTT
CASSATSFVSTGELFF
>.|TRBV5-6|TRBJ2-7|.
TGTGCCAGCAGCTTGGGTGTCTCCTACGAGCAGTACTTC
CASSLGVSYEQYF
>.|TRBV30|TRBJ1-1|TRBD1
TGTGCCTGGAGTGAGACAGGGGCATCTGAAGCTTTCTTT
CAWSETGASEAFF
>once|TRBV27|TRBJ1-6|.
TGTGCCAGCAGTTTGGACATGAGCTCCTATAATTCACCCCTCCACTTT
CASSLDMSSYNSPLHF
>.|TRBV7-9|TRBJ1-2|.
TGTGCCAGCAGCTTTCCCGGCCGAGACTATGGCTACACCTTC
CASSFPGRDYGYTF
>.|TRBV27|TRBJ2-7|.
TGTGCCAGCAGCCGGGTCGACTCCTACGAGCAGTACTTC
CASSRVDSYEQYF